This T cell receptor (beta chain) stems from a study of cytomegalovirus exposure and HLA in healthy donors. Overall study results and limits: The study found most TCR sequences rare, yet found some public TCRs in many donors. The CMV antigen specificity of a few CMV-associated chains was confirmed through in vitro analysis. Reportedly, diagnosis of cytomegalovirus status by the classifier showed high specificity and sensitivity.

About this clone itself: Its antigen is currently unknown.

Clones were sequenced by immunoSEQ multiplex PCR, and TCRdb holds only the in-frame ones, with some missing. The sample lists 150,000 to 200,000 clones, roughly 86% occurring once. The source is a woman aged 18 to 35 in good health and CMV-seronegative. The specimen was PBMCs.

The CDR3 here is CASSNTSVQRQETQYF. The CDR3 region has the DNA TGTGCCAGCAGCAATACTTCGGTGCAAAGACAAGAGACCCAGTACTTC. The chain is built from TRBV21-1 and TRBJ2-5; the table's D call TRBD2 went unverified against the DNA. TRBV21-1 is reported as a pseudogene. The CDR3 spans 16 residues.